These 4 T cell receptor beta chains came from one sample sequenced in a study of T-cell memory formation after mild COVID-19. TCRdb reprocessed the 5' RACE reads with MiXCR, giving one entry per CDR3 protein. The sample consists of hundreds of thousands of distinct CDR3 sequences, approximately 15% of them appearing once. Sequenced material: PBMCs or a T cell subset sorted from them (not recorded which). These receptors all stem from a man aged 18 to 29 who had mild COVID-19 (a few samples of this study predate the infection). Cell type and time point are not known.

CDR3 amino acids: CASSDSGTTGYTF. The CDR3 DNA reads TGTGCCAGCAGTGACTCGGGGACAACGGGCTACACCTTC. This sequence joins TRBV6-4 and TRBJ1-2; D perhaps matches TRBD1 (6 bases). The germline V gene encodes CDR1 MRHNA and CDR2 SNTAGT. Trimming took off 0 bases at V and 8 bases at J, with 10 bases between the two ends. The CDR3 consists of 13 residues.

The gene calls are TRBV5-4 and TRBJ2-7; a weak D match, TRBD2 (7 bases). Trimming removed 7 bases at V and 5 bases at J, with 13 bases between. The CDR3 has 12 amino acids. Germline V gives CDR1 SGHNT, CDR2 YYREEE (reference sequence). Written as DNA, the CDR3 is TGTGCCAGCGAGGGGGGGGCCGACGAGCAGTACTTC. Residues: CASEGGADEQYF.

The rearrangement links TRBV4-1 to TRBJ2-3, with TRBD1 identical over 7 bases. This CDR3 region has 17 residues. V shed 0 bases, J shed 0 bases, and the junction held 6 bases outside the gene matches. Germline V gives CDR1 MGHRA, CDR2 YSYEKL. The CDR3 region has the DNA TGCGCCAGCAGCCAAGATCAAACAGGGGCCAGCACAGATACGCAGTATTTT. Encoded protein: CASSQDQTGASTDTQYF.

Comment on this clonotype: The germline gene is not matched at one end of the junction; a read error may be the cause. The chain couples TRBV10-2 to TRBJ2-7, with D perhaps TRBD1 or TRBD2 (5 bases each). Germline loops: CDR1 WSHSY, CDR2 SAAADI. The CDR3 extends over 13 amino acids. The CDR3 nucleotides read TGCGCCAGCGGTGAGGGGTTTACCTACGAGCAGTACTTC. Amino acids: CASGEGFTYEQYF.